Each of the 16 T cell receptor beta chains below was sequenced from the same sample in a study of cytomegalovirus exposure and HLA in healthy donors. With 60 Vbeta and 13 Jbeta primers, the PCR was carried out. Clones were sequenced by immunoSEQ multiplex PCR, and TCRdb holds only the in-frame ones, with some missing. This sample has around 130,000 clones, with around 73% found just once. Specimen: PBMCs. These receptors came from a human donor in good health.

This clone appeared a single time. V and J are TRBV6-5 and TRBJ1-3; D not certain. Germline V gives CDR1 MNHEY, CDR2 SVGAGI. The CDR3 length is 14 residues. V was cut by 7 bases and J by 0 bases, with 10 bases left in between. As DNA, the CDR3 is TGTGCCAGCACCGCCTCGAGCTCTGGAAACACCATATATTTT. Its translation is CASTASSSGNTIYF.

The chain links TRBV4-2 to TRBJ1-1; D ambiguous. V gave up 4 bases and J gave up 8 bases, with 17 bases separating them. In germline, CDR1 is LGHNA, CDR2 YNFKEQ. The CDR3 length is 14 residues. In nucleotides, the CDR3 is TGTGCCAGCAGCCTTACTAATAGGGAGCCCGAAGCTTTCTTT. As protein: CASSLTNREPEAFF.

The CDR3 coding sequence is TGTGCCATCAGTGAGGCAGTAGCGGGAGCAGGAGATACGCAGTATTTT. Amino acids: CAISEAVAGAGDTQYF. The chain has TRBV10-3 and TRBJ2-3; 9 nucleotides line up with TRBD2. The germline CDR1 and CDR2 sequences are ENHRY and SYGVKD. This CDR3 is 16 amino acids long. V gave up 2 bases and J gave up 5 bases; unmatched junction bases: 8.

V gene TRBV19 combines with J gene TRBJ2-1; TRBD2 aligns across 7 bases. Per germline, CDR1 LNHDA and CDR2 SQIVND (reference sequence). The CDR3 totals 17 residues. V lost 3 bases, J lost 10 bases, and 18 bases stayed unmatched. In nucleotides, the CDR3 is TGTGCCAGTAGTATCGGGGGTAAGAGGACGGGAGGCCAAGAGCAGTTCTTC. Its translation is CASSIGGKRTGGQEQFF.

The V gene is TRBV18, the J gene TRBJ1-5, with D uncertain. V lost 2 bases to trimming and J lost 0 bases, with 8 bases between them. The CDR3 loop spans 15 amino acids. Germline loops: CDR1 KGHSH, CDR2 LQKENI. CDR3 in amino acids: CASSPSGYSNQPQHF. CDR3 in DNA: TGTGCCAGCTCACCATCCGGTTATAGCAATCAGCCCCAGCATTTT.

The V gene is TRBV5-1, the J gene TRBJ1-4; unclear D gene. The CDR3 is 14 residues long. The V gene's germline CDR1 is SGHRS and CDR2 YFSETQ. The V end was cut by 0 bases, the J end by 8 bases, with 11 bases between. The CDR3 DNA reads TGCGCCAGCAGCTTGGGAGGGTTGGGGGAAAAACTGTTTTTT. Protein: CASSLGGLGEKLFF.

CDR3 loop: CASRGQGANLGQYF. The DNA for the CDR3 is TGTGCCAGCAGGGGGCAGGGGGCAAATTTAGGGCAGTACTTC. The chain is built from TRBV28 and TRBJ2-7, with TRBD1 matching 8 bases. This CDR3 has 14 residues. J lost 9 bases, V lost 6 bases, and 13 bases had no gene match. Per germline, CDR1 MDHEN and CDR2 SYDVKM. Full variable domain (outside the CDR3, taken from reference TRBV28 and TRBJ2-7): DVKVTQSSRYLVKRTGEKVFLECVQDMDHENMFWYRQDPGLGLRLIYFSYDVKMKEKGDIPEGYSVSREKKERFSLILESASTNQTSMYLCASRGQGANLGQYFGPGTRLTVT.

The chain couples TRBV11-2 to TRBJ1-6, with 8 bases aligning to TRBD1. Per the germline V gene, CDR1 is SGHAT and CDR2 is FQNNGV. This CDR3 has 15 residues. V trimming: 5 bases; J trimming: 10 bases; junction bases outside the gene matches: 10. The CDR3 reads CASSRLGQASSPLHF. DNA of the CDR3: TGTGCCAGCAGCCGACTGGGACAGGCGTCCTCACCCCTCCACTTT.

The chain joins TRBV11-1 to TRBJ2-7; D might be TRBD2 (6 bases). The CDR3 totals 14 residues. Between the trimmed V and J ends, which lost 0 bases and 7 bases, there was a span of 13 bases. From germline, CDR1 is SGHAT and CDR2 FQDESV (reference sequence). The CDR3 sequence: CASSLARPAGEQYF. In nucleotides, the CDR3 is TGTGCCAGCAGCTTAGCTCGACCCGCGGGGGAGCAGTACTTC.

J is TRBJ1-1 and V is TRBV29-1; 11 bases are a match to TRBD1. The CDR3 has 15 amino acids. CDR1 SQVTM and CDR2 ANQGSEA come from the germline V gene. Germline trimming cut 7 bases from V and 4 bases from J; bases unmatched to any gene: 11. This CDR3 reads CSGGRTGGFGTEAFF. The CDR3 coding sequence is TGCAGCGGGGGTCGGACAGGGGGCTTCGGCACTGAAGCTTTCTTT.

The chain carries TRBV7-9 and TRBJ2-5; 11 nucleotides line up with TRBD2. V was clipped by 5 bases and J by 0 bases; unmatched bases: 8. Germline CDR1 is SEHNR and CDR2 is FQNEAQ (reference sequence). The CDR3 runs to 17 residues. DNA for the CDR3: TGTGCCAGCAGCCGTCCTACTAGCGGGGGTCACCAAGAGACCCAGTACTTC. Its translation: CASSRPTSGGHQETQYF.

DNA for the CDR3: TGTGCCTGGGAGGACAGGGGGCTAGCCAAAAACATTCAGTACTTC. This gives the protein CAWEDRGLAKNIQYF. This chain uses TRBV30 with TRBJ2-4; 11 positions agree with TRBD1. V gave up 5 bases and J gave up 0 bases; unmatched junction bases: 3. Germline CDR1 reads GTSNPN; CDR2 reads SVGIG (reference sequence). The CDR3 totals 15 residues.

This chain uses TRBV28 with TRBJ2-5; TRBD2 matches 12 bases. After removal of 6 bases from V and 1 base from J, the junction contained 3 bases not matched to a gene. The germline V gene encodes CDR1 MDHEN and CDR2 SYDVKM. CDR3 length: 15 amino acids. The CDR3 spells CASRGGLAGQETQYF. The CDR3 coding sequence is TGTGCCAGCAGGGGGGGACTAGCGGGCCAAGAGACCCAGTACTTC.

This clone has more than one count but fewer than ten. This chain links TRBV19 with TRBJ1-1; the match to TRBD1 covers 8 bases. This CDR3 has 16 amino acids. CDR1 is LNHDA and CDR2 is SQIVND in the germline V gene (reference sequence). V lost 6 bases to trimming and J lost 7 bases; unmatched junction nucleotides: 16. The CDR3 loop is CASSLKTGTGQVEAFF. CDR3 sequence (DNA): TGTGCCAGTAGCTTAAAGACCGGGACAGGCCAAGTTGAAGCTTTCTTT.

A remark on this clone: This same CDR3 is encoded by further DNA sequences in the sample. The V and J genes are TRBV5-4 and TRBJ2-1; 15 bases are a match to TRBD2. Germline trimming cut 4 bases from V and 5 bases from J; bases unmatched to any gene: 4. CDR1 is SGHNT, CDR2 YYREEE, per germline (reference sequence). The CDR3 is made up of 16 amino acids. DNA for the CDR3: TGTGCCAGCAGCAACGGACTAGCGGGAGGGAACAATGAGCAGTTCTTC. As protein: CASSNGLAGGNNEQFF.

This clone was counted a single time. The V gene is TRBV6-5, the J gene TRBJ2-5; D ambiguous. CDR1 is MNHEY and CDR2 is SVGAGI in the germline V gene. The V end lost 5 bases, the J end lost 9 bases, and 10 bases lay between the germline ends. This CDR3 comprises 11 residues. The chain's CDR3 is CASSTPVSQYF. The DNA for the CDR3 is TGTGCCAGCAGTACCCCGGTGTCCCAGTACTTC.